This section outlines one T cell receptor (beta chain) sequence together with its context. There is no known antigen for this receptor. One junction end disagrees with the germline gene, perhaps due to a read error. Bulk unsorted tissue served as the source for RNA extraction, and RNA quality was assessed using a NanoDrop ND-1000 and an Agilent 2100. Donors were newly diagnosed lung cancer patients admitted for thoracic surgery in China between August and November 2014, without prior chemotherapy. Patients with previous radiotherapy or chemotherapy, or with another concurrent cancer, were excluded from the study. Pieces of surgical tissue measuring roughly 1-2 cm3 were kept in RNAlater solution and stored at -80 degrees C until use. This record comes from a study of tumor and adjacent non-tumor tissue in lung cancer listed by TCRdb under 2018. Background on the whole study: Of the cohort, 12 patients had adenocarcinoma, 2 had squamous cell carcinoma and 1 had small cell lung cancer. A total of approximately 130,000,000 productive TCRbeta reads were generated by sequencing, corresponding to an average of roughly 4 million reads per sample. Among the roughly 15 patients, ages ranged from about 30 to 80 years, around 10 were men and 5 were women, and disease was TNM stage I to III. The study compared bulk TCRbeta repertoires from lung tumor tissue and matched distant non-tumor lung tissue of roughly 14 lung cancer patients. Over 25 paired specimens, one tumor and one normal lung sample per patient, were profiled by TCRbeta CDR3 sequencing. General findings and caveats noted by the study authors: With only roughly 16 patients in the cohort, the authors noted that larger samples and more detailed clinical data are needed. Peripheral blood was not sequenced, so blood TCRbeta repertoires in these lung cancer patients were not examined. TCR diversity (inverse Simpson) was significantly higher in tumor than in normal lung tissue (around 450 vs 160, P = 0.0075, Mann-Whitney U test). The top 100 clones made up a significantly larger cumulative share of the repertoire in normal lung than in tumor tissue. Younger patients had significantly higher TCR diversity, and higher tumor TCR diversity was associated with shorter overall and disease-free survival. Neither the sequencing platform nor unique molecular identifiers are mentioned in the methods.

Including cysteine and phenylalanine, the CDR3 has 15 amino acids. CDR3 DNA only is kept here, 45 bases in frame from base 1. Sequences SGHAT (CDR1) and FQNNGV (CDR2) are obtained from the germline V gene. The library was prepared using multiplex PCR. These reads were obtained on an Illumina HiSeq 2500. TCRbeta libraries were constructed through three rounds of nested PCR with primers (Table S4) according to protocols adapted from ARM-PCR. PCR products of 200-500 bp were gel-excised and purified with the QIAquick gel extraction kit before sequencing. The study's own analysis went as follows. Trimmomatic was used to clean the reads, FLASH merged the cleaned reads into complete CDR3 sequences, and MiTCR assigned the sequences to V(D)J germline segments. Clonal diversity was computed as the inverse Simpson's index with VDJtools. In-frame sequences lacking a premature stop codon were counted as productive reads. TCRdb reanalyzed the raw reads on its own, using fastp at Q25 for trimming and MiXCR for clone calling, and kept in-frame beta chains. Each entry merges the rows of one CDR3 protein and shows their most common DNA and genes. These V and J calls originate from TCRdb's pipeline instead of the authors' own analysis. This sample gives about 85,000 distinct CDR3 sequences in total; roughly two thirds of them show up just once. Approximately 15% of the sample goes to the ten largest clones.

This TCR came from a man in his 70s with non-small cell lung cancer. The chain uses TRBV11-2 and TRBJ2-1; the D region possibly corresponds to TRBD1 (5 bases align). Sequenced input: lung tumor tissue. The nucleotides are TGTGCCAGCACCTTAGCCCCGACAGTCTACAATGAGCATTTCTTC. This codes for CASTLAPTVYNEHFF.